The 28 T cell receptor beta chains below come from one sample, sequenced in a study of blood T cell repertoires in COVID-19 (TCRdb year 2020). Library method: the immunoSEQ multiplex PCR assay. Drawn from immuneACCESS, this table holds only the in-frame rearrangements with V and J called that TCRdb kept. Clones are partly lost; checked studies trace under half to an unresolved V gene and leave the rest unexplained. The sample includes approximately 210,000 clones, with less than 95% observed a single time. The top ten clonotypes cover 0.76% of the sample. The sample was peripheral blood. Receptors originate from a man younger than 45 with COVID-19, enrolled during active disease.

The V call is TRBV19, the J call TRBJ1-6; D is uncertain. The V end was cut by 5 bases, the J end by 7 bases, with 12 bases between. There are 14 residues in the CDR3. Germline V gene sequence: CDR1 LNHDA, CDR2 SQIVND (reference sequence). This CDR3 reads CASSLPVVNSPLHF. CDR3 nucleotide sequence: TGTGCCAGTAGTTTGCCGGTCGTCAATTCACCCCTCCACTTT.

The gene calls are TRBV5-1 and TRBJ2-5; TRBD1 matches at 7 bases. Germline V CDR1 and CDR2: SGHRS, YFSETQ. The J segment lost 5 bases and the V segment lost 0 bases, leaving 13 bases of the junction unmatched. The CDR3 consists of 17 residues. In DNA, the CDR3 is TGCGCCAGCAGCTTGGCCCCGACAGGGACGACCTCGGAGACCCAGTACTTC. Amino acids: CASSLAPTGTTSETQYF.

CDR3 loop: CASSQEGSIESSYEQYF. The CDR3 DNA reads TGTGCCAGCAGCCAAGAGGGGAGCATCGAGAGCTCCTACGAGCAGTACTTC. This chain links TRBV3-1 (or the pseudogene TRBV3-2) with TRBJ2-7, with D possibly being TRBD2 (5 bases). The CDR3 length is 17 residues. Trimming took 0 bases from V and 0 from J, leaving 15 bases between them. Germline V gene data show CDR1 as LGHDT and CDR2 as YNNKEL (reference sequence).

This sequence joins TRBV6-5 and TRBJ1-4, with 11 bases aligning to TRBD1. This CDR3 is built from 15 residues. Germline V gives CDR1 MNHEY, CDR2 SVGAGI. The junction had 2 bases not matched to a gene; V was cut back by 0 bases and J by 8 bases. The CDR3, as DNA: TGTGCCAGCAGTTACTCAGGGACAGGGGGGGAAAAACTGTTTTTT. This gives the protein CASSYSGTGGEKLFF.

The gene calls are TRBV19 and TRBJ1-5; the D is unclear. CDR3 length: 12 amino acids. Germline lookup yields CDR1 LNHDA and CDR2 SQIVND (reference sequence). V lost 5 bases and J 6 bases, leaving 8 bases between the germline ends. CDR3 residues: CASSLASQPQHF. In nucleotides, the CDR3 is TGTGCCAGTAGTCTGGCTAGTCAGCCCCAGCATTTT.

The count of this clone is one. The chain carries TRBV12-3 or TRBV12-4 and TRBJ2-1; TRBD2 is a possible D gene (6 bases). This CDR3 has 11 amino acids. V lost 6 bases and J 10 bases, leaving 10 bases between the germline ends. CDR3 residues: CASRASGEQFF. The CDR3 region has the DNA TGTGCCAGCAGGGCCAGCGGGGAGCAGTTCTTC.

V usage is TRBV9 and J usage is TRBJ2-3; 12 bases are shared with TRBD2. Germline values: CDR1 SGDLS, CDR2 YYNGEE. The CDR3 has 17 amino acids. The V gene end was trimmed by 0 bases and the J gene end by 1 base; junction bases not matched to a gene: 3. The CDR3 region has the DNA TGTGCCAGCAGCGTAGCTACTAGCGGGGGGCGCACAGATACGCAGTATTTT. This codes for CASSVATSGGRTDTQYF.

This clone was counted a single time. This chain links TRBV7-3 with TRBJ1-1; 8 bases fit TRBD1. Per germline, CDR1 SGHTA and CDR2 FQGTGA. The CDR3 spans 13 residues. The V and J ends lost 6 bases and 3 bases, in that order; junction bases with no gene match: 3. CDR3: CASRMTGDTEAFF. CDR3 nucleotide sequence: TGTGCCAGCAGAATGACAGGGGACACTGAAGCTTTCTTT.

The gene calls are TRBV14 and TRBJ1-1; 10 bases fit TRBD1. Germline CDR1 and CDR2: SGHDN and FVKESK. The CDR3 runs 18 residues. Losses at the gene ends were 0 bases for V and 5 bases for J; bases not matched to a gene: 12. The CDR3 DNA reads as TGTGCCAGCAGCCAAGATTTTCTCTCGGGACAGGGGTTTACTGAAGCTTTCTTT. Protein product: CASSQDFLSGQGFTEAFF.

This clone was picked up one time. This chain uses TRBV29-1 with TRBJ1-5; the match to TRBD1 covers 7 bases. Trimming at V came to 5 bases and at J to 4 bases, leaving 8 bases not matched to a gene. This CDR3 spans 14 amino acids. The germline gives CDR1 SQVTM, CDR2 ANQGSEA. CDR3 in DNA: TGCAGCGTTAGGGCAGGGGGAAGGAATCAGCCCCAGCATTTT. Encoded protein: CSVRAGGRNQPQHF.

Remarks on this clone: The sample holds other DNA sequences that translate to the same CDR3. This chain links TRBV5-1 with TRBJ2-7; D gene ambiguous. V was clipped by 1 base and J by 0 bases, with 5 bases between them. The CDR3 length is 13 residues. Germline CDR1 reads SGHRS; CDR2 reads YFSETQ. CDR3 sequence reads: CASSLRSSYEQYF. The CDR3 DNA follows: TGCGCCAGCAGCTTGCGTAGCTCCTACGAGCAGTACTTC.

The rearrangement links TRBV19 to TRBJ2-5; 7 bases agree with TRBD1. Per the germline V gene, CDR1 is LNHDA and CDR2 is SQIVND (reference sequence). V dropped 5 bases and J dropped 2; count of bases not matched to a gene: 5. The CDR3 spans 14 residues. This chain's CDR3 is CASSLPGQQETQYF. DNA of the CDR3: TGTGCCAGTAGTCTCCCGGGACAGCAAGAGACCCAGTACTTC.

The J gene is TRBJ2-2, the V gene TRBV19, with D tentatively TRBD1 (5 bases). V was cut by 6 bases and J by 4 bases, with 9 bases left in between. Germline V lookup: CDR1 LNHDA, CDR2 SQIVND (reference sequence). The CDR3 is 13 residues long. The CDR3 loop reads CASRGPGTGELFF. CDR3 coding DNA: TGTGCCAGTAGGGGGCCGGGCACCGGGGAGCTGTTTTTT.

The genes are TRBV5-1 and TRBJ1-1; D is unclear. Trimming pared 6 bases from V and 8 bases from J, leaving 17 bases between. CDR1 and CDR2 (germline): SGHRS, YFSETQ. The CDR3 has 13 residues. Written as DNA, the CDR3 is TGCGCCAGCAATGAGGTGGTTGATGGGGAAGCTTTCTTT. Amino acid sequence: CASNEVVDGEAFF.

This chain connects TRBV3-1 (or the pseudogene TRBV3-2) to TRBJ2-1; D might be TRBD2 (5 bases). The V gene lost 4 bases and the J gene lost 0 bases, with 10 bases spanning the gap. Germline CDR1 and CDR2: LGHDT and YNNKEL (reference sequence). The length of the CDR3 is 15 residues. The CDR3 sequence: CASSLRTGSYNEQFF. DNA for the CDR3: TGTGCCAGCAGCCTTCGGACTGGCTCCTACAATGAGCAGTTCTTC.

This clone was seen just once. V gene TRBV10-3 combines with J gene TRBJ1-2; no clear D. This CDR3 contains 12 residues. Germline assignment: CDR1 ENHRY and CDR2 SYGVKD. V was shortened by 4 bases and J by 6 bases, with 9 bases between the two germline ends. Here the CDR3 DNA reads TGTGCCATCAGTGTGGGAGAGAATGGCTACACCTTC. It yields the protein CAISVGENGYTF.

A single count supports this clone. The chain has TRBV7-6 and TRBJ2-3, with 12 bases identical to TRBD1. This CDR3 is built from 17 residues. CDR1 SGHVS and CDR2 FNYEAQ come from the germline V gene. With 5 bases clipped from V and 2 bases from J, the junction kept 8 bases outside the gene matches. The CDR3 bases are TGTGCCAGCAGCCCGGGACAGGGGGCAATGTCCACAGATACGCAGTATTTT. It translates to CASSPGQGAMSTDTQYF.

This chain joins TRBV19 and TRBJ2-1; 8 bases fit TRBD1. Germline assignment: CDR1 LNHDA and CDR2 SQIVND (reference sequence). The CDR3 loop spans 14 amino acids. With V trimmed by 3 bases and J by 10 bases, 8 bases remained unmatched. In DNA form, the CDR3 reads TGTGCCAGTAGTATTGGTCCAGGGGGCTTGGAGCAGTTCTTC. Residues: CASSIGPGGLEQFF.

The chain combines TRBV2 with TRBJ2-1; 8 nucleotides match TRBD1. CDR3 length equals 15 residues. Germline CDR1 reads SNHLY; CDR2 reads FYNNEI. Trimming removed 6 bases from V and 4 bases from J; junction bases left unmatched: 8. Here the CDR3 DNA reads TGTGCCAGCAGCCGGACAGGGCAGAGTTACAATGAGCAGTTCTTC. Protein: CASSRTGQSYNEQFF.

The gene calls are TRBV6-5 and TRBJ1-3; possible D gene TRBD1, 5 bases. The ends were cut back, 2 bases at V and 4 bases at J, with 6 bases in the middle. Germline V CDR1 and CDR2: MNHEY, SVGAGI. The CDR3 covers 13 residues. CDR3 nucleotides: TGTGCCAGCAGTTACCGGGGGGGAAACACCATATATTTT. The encoded protein is CASSYRGGNTIYF.

The chain carries TRBV5-1 and TRBJ1-5; 8 positions match TRBD1. The CDR3 consists of 14 residues. The ends lost 2 bases at V and 5 bases at J; junction bases unmatched: 3. CDR1 and CDR2 from the germline V gene are SGHRS and YFSETQ. The CDR3 region has the DNA TGCGCCAGCAGCTTAACAGGGGGGTATCAGCCCCAGCATTTT. This codes for CASSLTGGYQPQHF.

The chain has TRBV10-3 and TRBJ1-2; unclear D gene. CDR1 is ENHRY, CDR2 SYGVKD, per germline. Trimming left V 0 bases short and J 6 bases short, with 17 bases between. CDR3 length: 16 residues. The CDR3 loop is CAISESNLLRGHGYTF. The CDR3 DNA reads as TGTGCCATCAGTGAGTCGAACCTACTGAGAGGGCATGGCTACACCTTC.

The chain has TRBV4-1 and TRBJ1-1; D gene uncertain. CDR3 length: 15 amino acids. V was clipped by 1 base and J by 7 bases, with 16 bases between them. CDR1 is MGHRA, CDR2 YSYEKL, per germline. This chain's CDR3 is CASSQVPGEYLEAFF. CDR3 DNA sequence: TGCGCCAGCAGCCAAGTCCCCGGGGAATACCTTGAAGCTTTCTTT.

The rearrangement uses TRBV6-5 and TRBJ1-2; D possibly corresponds to TRBD1 (5 bases). CDR3 length: 12 residues. The germline V and J ends were trimmed by 2 bases and 7 bases, with 8 bases remaining between them. Germline loops: CDR1 MNHEY, CDR2 SVGAGI. The CDR3 DNA follows: TGTGCCAGCAGTTACAGGGGAATTGGCTACACCTTC. It translates to CASSYRGIGYTF.

This clone was recorded a few times. The V call is TRBV29-1, the J call TRBJ1-3; D remains ambiguous. The V gene's germline CDR1 is SQVTM and CDR2 ANQGSEA. The CDR3 runs to 12 residues. V gave up 5 bases and J gave up 0 bases, with 5 bases separating them. The CDR3 bases are TGCAGCGTTTGGAGCTCTGGAAACACCATATATTTT. This gives the protein CSVWSSGNTIYF.

Here the CDR3 reads CATSDPGQGTLSLHF. In nucleotides, the CDR3 is TGTGCCACCAGTGACCCAGGACAGGGTACTTTATCCCTCCACTTT. The genes are TRBV24-1 and TRBJ1-6; 8 positions agree with TRBD1. After removal of 4 bases from V and 14 bases from J, the junction contained 12 bases not matched to a gene. In germline, CDR1 is KGHDR, CDR2 SFDVKD. The CDR3 consists of 15 residues.

V usage is TRBV4-1 and J usage is TRBJ1-2; 9 bases fit TRBD1. Unmatched junction bases numbered 10, after V lost 2 bases and J lost 0 bases. CDR3 length: 18 residues. Germline-derived CDR1 and CDR2 are MGHRA and YSYEKL. CDR3 sequence (DNA): TGCGCCAGCAGCCAACCTGGGGGACAGGGCATCTCTAACTATGGCTACACCTTC. Translating gives CASSQPGGQGISNYGYTF.

This sequence joins TRBV7-9 and TRBJ1-3, with unresolved D. CDR1 is SEHNR, CDR2 FQNEAQ, per germline (reference sequence). The CDR3 is 14 amino acids. Between the trimmed V and J ends, which lost 1 base and 0 bases, there was a span of 4 bases. CDR3 sequence reads: CASSLEYSGNTIYF. DNA for the CDR3: TGTGCCAGCAGCTTAGAATACTCTGGAAACACCATATATTTT. Looking up the rest from reference TRBV7-9 and TRBJ1-3 gives the full variable domain: DTGVSQNPRHKITKRGQNVTFRCDPISEHNRLYWYRQTLGQGPEFLTYFQNEAQLEKSRLLSDRFSAERPKGSFSTLEIQRTEQGDSAMYLCASSLEYSGNTIYFGEGSWLTVV.